Listed here are 30 T cell receptor beta chains from one sample, sequenced in a study of STAT5B mutations in CD4+ large granular lymphocyte leukemia. Assay: immunoSEQ multiplex PCR; the TCRdb copy retains only in-frame clones and omits some. The profile shows around 33,000 clones, 80% to 90% of them singletons. Source material: CD4+ T cells from blood buffy coats. Receptors were obtained from a human donor in good health.

This chain uses TRBV19 with TRBJ1-2; D uncertain. Germline loops: CDR1 LNHDA, CDR2 SQIVND (reference sequence). V was cut by 7 bases and J by 8 bases, with 17 bases left in between. This CDR3 comprises 13 residues. CDR3 sequence (DNA): TGTGCCAGTACCGAAAATTCGGTTGGAGGCTACACCTTC. Translated, it gives CASTENSVGGYTF.

Note on this clone: Other DNA sequences in this specimen translate into the identical CDR3. The V and J genes are TRBV5-1 and TRBJ2-1; 7 bases match TRBD1. The CDR3 length is 16 residues. In germline, CDR1 is SGHRS, CDR2 YFSETQ. V shed 0 bases, J shed 4 bases, and the junction held 7 bases outside the gene matches. As DNA, the CDR3 is TGCGCCAGCAGCTTGGCACCCCGGGACAGTTACAATGAGCAGTTCTTC. It is translated as CASSLAPRDSYNEQFF.

This clone was counted a single time. The genes are TRBV5-1 and TRBJ2-1; no clear D. In germline, CDR1 is SGHRS, CDR2 YFSETQ. CDR3 size: 15 residues. Deletions cut 0 bases from V and 0 bases from J, with 7 bases between. The CDR3 DNA follows: TGCGCCAGCAGCTTGGTTGCCGACTCCTACAATGAGCAGTTCTTC. Its protein product is CASSLVADSYNEQFF. Together with reference TRBV5-1 and TRBJ2-1, the CDR3 gives the full variable domain: KAGVTQTPRYLIKTRGQQVTLSCSPISGHRSVSWYQQTPGQGLQFLFEYFSETQRNKGNFPGRFSGRQFSNSRSEMNVSTLELGDSALYLCASSLVADSYNEQFFGPGTRLTVL.

The V call is TRBV28, the J call TRBJ1-2; possibly TRBD1 for D (5 bases). The CDR3 runs 13 residues. Germline-derived CDR1 and CDR2 are MDHEN and SYDVKM. V was pared by 6 bases and J by 4 bases, with 12 bases between. The CDR3 DNA is TGTGCCAGCAGCCTGGACACTCTCTATGGCTACACCTTC. Its protein product is CASSLDTLYGYTF.

Written as DNA, the CDR3 is TGTGCCAGCAGCACCTCGGGACAGGGTCACGATGGCTACACCTTC. It codes for CASSTSGQGHDGYTF. This sequence joins TRBV7-2 and TRBJ1-2, with 9 bases that match TRBD1. With 5 bases clipped from V and 6 bases from J, the junction kept 10 bases outside the gene matches. Germline V gene lookup returns CDR1 SGHTA and CDR2 FQGNSA. CDR3 size: 15 residues.

The chain combines TRBV10-1 with TRBJ2-7; possible D gene TRBD2, 5 bases. Germline assignment: CDR1 WNHNN and CDR2 SYGVQD (reference sequence). Trimming stripped 8 bases from V and 3 bases from J, with 17 bases between. This CDR3 comprises 14 residues. CDR3 nucleotides: TGCGCCAGCGGCCCCCGGACTTCCAGCTACGAGCAGTACTTC. It specifies CASGPRTSSYEQYF.

CDR3 bases: TGTGCCAGCTCACCGGTGGATGGGTGGCATGAGCAGTTCTTC. Amino acid sequence: CASSPVDGWHEQFF. This sequence joins TRBV18 and TRBJ2-1; D is unclear. V was cut by 3 bases and J by 8 bases, with 14 bases left in between. From germline, CDR1 is KGHSH and CDR2 LQKENI. The CDR3 covers 14 residues.

The chain joins TRBV4-1 to TRBJ1-1; 7 bases are shared with TRBD1. The CDR3 is made up of 17 amino acids. With V trimmed by 1 base and J by 1 base, 9 bases remained unmatched. The germline CDR1 and CDR2 sequences are MGHRA and YSYEKL. The CDR3 protein is CASSQALQGRRNTEAFF. The CDR3 coding sequence is TGCGCCAGCAGCCAAGCTTTACAGGGGAGACGGAACACTGAAGCTTTCTTT.

This clone was seen just once. The rearrangement links TRBV19 to TRBJ2-1; 8 bases line up with TRBD2. This CDR3 region has 14 residues. From germline, CDR1 is LNHDA and CDR2 SQIVND (reference sequence). V lost 5 bases and J lost 11; bases outside the gene matches: 11. The CDR3 DNA reads TGTGCCAGTAGTGTTGAAACCGGGACTAGGAAGCAGTTCTTC. Protein product: CASSVETGTRKQFF. The full variable domain, with the rest looked up from reference TRBV19 and TRBJ2-1, is DGGITQSPKYLFRKEGQNVTLSCEQNLNHDAMYWYRQDPGQGLRLIYYSQIVNDFQKGDIAEGYSVSREKKESFPLTVTSAQKNPTAFYLCASSVETGTRKQFFGPGTRLTVL.

This chain uses TRBV7-8 with TRBJ1-5; D is undetermined. This CDR3 contains 16 residues. Trimming stripped 0 bases from V and 0 bases from J, with 9 bases between. Germline V lookup: CDR1 SGHVS, CDR2 FQNEAQ. DNA of the CDR3: TGTGCCAGCAGCTTAGCGCAGTGGTATAGCAATCAGCCCCAGCATTTT. Protein product: CASSLAQWYSNQPQHF.

The chain couples TRBV28 to TRBJ2-3; possible D gene TRBD1, 5 bases. The CDR3 extends over 14 amino acids. Germline CDR1 MDHEN, CDR2 SYDVKM. The V end lost 6 bases, the J end lost 4 bases, and 14 bases lay between the germline ends. CDR3 residues: CASSDGQGSDTQYF. The CDR3 coding sequence is TGTGCCAGCAGCGACGGGCAGGGTTCAGATACGCAGTATTTT.

V and J are TRBV7-9 and TRBJ2-5; D is uncertain. The CDR3 spans 12 residues. The germline CDR1 and CDR2 sequences are SEHNR and FQNEAQ (reference sequence). With 3 bases removed from V and 5 bases from J, the gap between germline ends came to 7 bases. This chain's CDR3 is CASSFTGETQYF. Here the CDR3 DNA reads TGTGCCAGCAGCTTTACTGGGGAGACCCAGTACTTC.

J is TRBJ2-7 and V is TRBV19, with 12 bases lining up with TRBD2. Germline CDR1 reads LNHDA; CDR2 reads SQIVND (reference sequence). This CDR3 spans 16 amino acids. J was trimmed by 6 bases and V by 0 bases; bases with no gene match: 6. The CDR3 DNA sequence: TGTGCCAGTAGTATAGATCAGAGGACTAGCGGGACCGAGCAGTACTTC. It yields the protein CASSIDQRTSGTEQYF. The full variable domain, its missing parts supplied by reference TRBV19 and TRBJ2-7, is DGGITQSPKYLFRKEGQNVTLSCEQNLNHDAMYWYRQDPGQGLRLIYYSQIVNDFQKGDIAEGYSVSREKKESFPLTVTSAQKNPTAFYLCASSIDQRTSGTEQYFGPGTRLTVT.

The gene calls are TRBV7-9 and TRBJ1-1; possibly TRBD1 for D (5 bases). CDR1 SEHNR and CDR2 FQNEAQ come from the germline V gene (reference sequence). The CDR3 has 14 residues. Trimming pared 3 bases from V and 6 bases from J, leaving 14 bases between. Here the CDR3 DNA reads TGTGCCAGCAGCTTGGCAGGGTCCACCGCTGAAGCTTTCTTT. It translates to CASSLAGSTAEAFF. Combining the CDR3 with reference TRBV7-9 and TRBJ1-1 gives the whole variable domain DTGVSQNPRHKITKRGQNVTFRCDPISEHNRLYWYRQTLGQGPEFLTYFQNEAQLEKSRLLSDRFSAERPKGSFSTLEIQRTEQGDSAMYLCASSLAGSTAEAFFGQGTRLTVV.

DNA of the CDR3: TGCAGCGTTATCCGGGGGAGCCCATCGGATACGCAGTATTTT. This encodes CSVIRGSPSDTQYF. The chain links TRBV29-1 to TRBJ2-3, with TRBD2 as a possible D gene (6 bases). Germline CDR1 and CDR2: SQVTM and ANQGSEA. Trimming left V 5 bases short and J 6 bases short, with 18 bases between. The CDR3 contains 14 residues.

This clone was found a few times. The V call is TRBV7-8, the J call TRBJ2-3; TRBD1 agrees at 7 bases. The germline V gene has CDR1 SGHVS and CDR2 FQNEAQ. After removal of 3 bases from V and 4 bases from J, the junction contained 4 bases not matched to a gene. The CDR3 is 14 amino acids. This CDR3 reads CASSFDRESDTQYF. Here the CDR3 DNA reads TGTGCCAGCAGCTTCGACAGGGAATCAGATACGCAGTATTTT.

The CDR3 protein is CASSEMWAGNTIYF. The CDR3 coding sequence is TGTGCCAGCAGTGAAATGTGGGCTGGAAACACCATATATTTT. The chain is built from TRBV2 and TRBJ1-3; D is uncertain. V was pared by 2 bases and J by 2 bases, with 7 bases between. CDR3 length: 14 amino acids. Looked up from germline, CDR1 is SNHLY and CDR2 is FYNNEI.

The gene calls are TRBV2 and TRBJ2-7, with a possible D match to TRBD2 (7 bases). The CDR3 has 16 residues. Germline V gene data show CDR1 as SNHLY and CDR2 as FYNNEI. V gave up 4 bases and J gave up 3 bases, with 19 bases separating them. The CDR3 DNA reads as TGTGCCAGCAGTGGCGCCCCCGAGGGGGGGTACTACGAGCAGTACTTC. This translates into CASSGAPEGGYYEQYF.

This chain uses TRBV5-1 with TRBJ2-3, with a tentative D call TRBD1 (5 bases). V lost 4 bases and J 3 bases, leaving 15 bases between the germline ends. CDR3 length: 15 amino acids. Germline loops: CDR1 SGHRS, CDR2 YFSETQ. CDR3 sequence (DNA): TGCGCCAGCAGCGGCCGTAAGGGGCAGACAGATACGCAGTATTTT. It translates to CASSGRKGQTDTQYF.

The genes are TRBV7-6 and TRBJ2-1, with TRBD1 matching 7 bases. Germline loops: CDR1 SGHVS, CDR2 FNYEAQ. The CDR3 is 16 residues long. With V trimmed by 6 bases and J by 0 bases, 8 bases remained unmatched. The DNA for the CDR3 is TGTGCCAGCAGTCGACAGGGCCTGAGCTCCTACAATGAGCAGTTCTTC. Protein sequence: CASSRQGLSSYNEQFF.

The V gene is TRBV4-1, the J gene TRBJ2-1, with a tentative D call TRBD2 (6 bases). The CDR3 has 16 amino acids. V shed 3 bases and J shed 5 bases, with 17 bases lying between them. Germline lookup yields CDR1 MGHRA and CDR2 YSYEKL. Written as DNA, the CDR3 is TGCGCCAGCAGCCATCGCGCGGGGACCACCGACAATGAGCAGTTCTTC. It is translated as CASSHRAGTTDNEQFF.

This chain uses TRBV4-2 with TRBJ2-3; 9 bases are shared with TRBD2. This CDR3 is 16 amino acids long. The J segment lost 0 bases and the V segment lost 1 base, leaving 2 bases of the junction unmatched. Germline assignment: CDR1 LGHNA and CDR2 YNFKEQ. CDR3: CASSQASGTSTDTQYF. The CDR3 bases are TGTGCCAGCAGCCAAGCTAGCGGGACTAGCACAGATACGCAGTATTTT.

The CDR3 loop reads CASSFGRDPYGYTF. The DNA of the CDR3 is TGTGCCAGCAGTTTCGGCAGGGATCCTTATGGCTACACCTTC. The rearrangement joins TRBV28 to TRBJ1-2, with D possibly matching TRBD1 (5 bases). This CDR3 is built from 14 residues. The V end was cut by 3 bases, the J end by 5 bases, with 13 bases between. Germline V gene lookup returns CDR1 MDHEN and CDR2 SYDVKM.

The chain has TRBV7-9 and TRBJ2-1; 8 nucleotides align to TRBD2. This CDR3 spans 16 amino acids. V shed 5 bases and J 8 bases; nucleotides not matched to a gene: 14. CDR1 is SEHNR and CDR2 is FQNEAQ in the germline V gene (reference sequence). The CDR3 here is CASSPPGLGGSDEQFF. DNA for the CDR3: TGTGCCAGCAGCCCCCCGGGACTAGGGGGGTCTGATGAGCAGTTCTTC.

The chain recombines TRBV11-2 with TRBJ1-1; D not certain. V lost 1 base and J lost 0, with 18 bases in between. Germline V gene lookup returns CDR1 SGHAT and CDR2 FQNNGV. CDR3 length: 18 residues. CDR3 amino acids: CASSLVRGYKAMNTEAFF. The CDR3 bases are TGTGCCAGCAGCTTAGTTCGCGGGTATAAGGCGATGAACACTGAAGCTTTCTTT.

This clone was detected a few times. This chain joins TRBV9 and TRBJ1-5; the match to TRBD1 covers 7 bases. Unmatched junction bases numbered 10, after V lost 3 bases and J lost 7 bases. CDR3 size: 15 residues. Germline CDR1 SGDLS, CDR2 YYNGEE. DNA of the CDR3: TGTGCCAGCAGCGCGGCGGGACAGCCCGACCAGCCCCAGCATTTT. The encoded protein is CASSAAGQPDQPQHF.

V gene TRBV27 combines with J gene TRBJ2-3, with D possibly being TRBD1 (6 bases). The CDR3 is made up of 13 amino acids. The germline V gene has CDR1 MNHEY and CDR2 SMNVEV (reference sequence). With 4 bases removed from V and 1 base from J, the gap between germline ends came to 6 bases. The CDR3 region is CASSYRGTDTQYF. The CDR3 region has the DNA TGTGCCAGCAGTTACAGGGGCACAGATACGCAGTATTTT.

The chain has TRBV5-1 and TRBJ2-3; possible D gene TRBD2, 6 bases. The CDR3 is made up of 17 amino acids. V was trimmed by 4 bases and J by 0 bases, leaving 18 bases between them. Germline V gene data show CDR1 as SGHRS and CDR2 as YFSETQ. The CDR3 region has the DNA TGCGCCAGCAGCGAGAATTTCAGCGGGTCTAGCACAGATACGCAGTATTTT. Amino acid sequence: CASSENFSGSSTDTQYF.

The sample holds a few counts of this clone. CDR3 bases: TGTGCCAGCAGCCCCGCTGGTTCAACTAATGAAAAACTGTTTTTT. Protein product: CASSPAGSTNEKLFF. V usage is TRBV28 and J usage is TRBJ1-4; D remains unclear. This CDR3 is 15 amino acids long. In germline, CDR1 is MDHEN, CDR2 SYDVKM. Trimming pared 6 bases from V and 0 bases from J, leaving 11 bases between.

V gene TRBV10-3 combines with J gene TRBJ2-5, with 8 bases lining up with TRBD1. The ends lost 8 bases at V and 3 bases at J; junction bases unmatched: 5. Germline V lookup: CDR1 ENHRY, CDR2 SYGVKD. This CDR3 is 13 amino acids long. The CDR3 DNA reads as TGTGCCATCGGACAGGGATTCAAAGAGACCCAGTACTTC. This encodes CAIGQGFKETQYF.